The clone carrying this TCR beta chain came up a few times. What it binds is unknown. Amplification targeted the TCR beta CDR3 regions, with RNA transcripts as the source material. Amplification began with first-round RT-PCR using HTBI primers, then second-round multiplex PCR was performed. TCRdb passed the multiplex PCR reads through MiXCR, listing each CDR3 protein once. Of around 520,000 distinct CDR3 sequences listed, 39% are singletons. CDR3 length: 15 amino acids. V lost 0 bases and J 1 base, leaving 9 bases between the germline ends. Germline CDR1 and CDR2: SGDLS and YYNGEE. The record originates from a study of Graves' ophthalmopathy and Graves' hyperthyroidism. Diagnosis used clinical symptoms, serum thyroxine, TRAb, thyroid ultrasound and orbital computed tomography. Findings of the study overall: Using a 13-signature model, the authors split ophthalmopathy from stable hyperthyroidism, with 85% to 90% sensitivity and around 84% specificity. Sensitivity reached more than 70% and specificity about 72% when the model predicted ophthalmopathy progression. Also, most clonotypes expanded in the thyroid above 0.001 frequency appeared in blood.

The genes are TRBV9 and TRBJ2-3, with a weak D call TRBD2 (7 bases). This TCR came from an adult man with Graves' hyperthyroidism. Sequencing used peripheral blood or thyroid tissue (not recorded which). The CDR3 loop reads CASSVGGGGTDTQYF. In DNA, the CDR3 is TGTGCCAGCAGCGTAGGAGGGGGGGGCACAGATACGCAGTATTTT. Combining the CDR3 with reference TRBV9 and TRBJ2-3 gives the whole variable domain DSGVTQTPKHLITATGQRVTLRCSPRSGDLSVYWYQQSLDQGLQFLIQYYNGEERAKGNILERFSAQQFPDLHSELNLSSLELGDSALYFCASSVGGGGTDTQYFGPGTRLTVL.